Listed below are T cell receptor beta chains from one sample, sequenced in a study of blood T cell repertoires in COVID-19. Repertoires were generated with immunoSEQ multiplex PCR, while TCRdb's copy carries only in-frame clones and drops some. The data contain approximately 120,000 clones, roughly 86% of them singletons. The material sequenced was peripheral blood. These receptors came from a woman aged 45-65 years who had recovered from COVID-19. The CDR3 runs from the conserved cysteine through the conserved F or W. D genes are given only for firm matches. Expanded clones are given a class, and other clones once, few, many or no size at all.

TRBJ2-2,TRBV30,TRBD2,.,TGTGCCTGGAGTGGGGGACTAGCGGGAGTTCGGAACACCGGGGAGCTGTTTTTT,CAWSGGLAGVRNTGELFF
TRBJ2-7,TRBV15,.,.,TGTGCCACCAGCACTCGACTGGATTCTCGCGAGCAGTACTTC,CATSTRLDSREQYF
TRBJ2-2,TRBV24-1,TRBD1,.,TGTGCCATCTCCGGGACAGCGAACACCGGGGAGCTGTTTTTT,CAISGTANTGELFF
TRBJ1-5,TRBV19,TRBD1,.,TGTGCCAGTAGTATCCCCGGGACAGGGGGCTATCAGCCCCAGCATTTT,CASSIPGTGGYQPQHF
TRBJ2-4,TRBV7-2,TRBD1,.,TGTGCCAGCAGCTTAGCGGGCAGGGGGAACATTCAGTACTTC,CASSLAGRGNIQYF
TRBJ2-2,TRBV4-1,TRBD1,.,TGCGCCAGCAGCCAGGACAGGGATTACACCGGGGAGCTGTTTTTT,CASSQDRDYTGELFF
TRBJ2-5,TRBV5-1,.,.,TGCGCCAGCAGCTTGGCTACCCTTCGAAAGGAGACCCAGTACTTC,CASSLATLRKETQYF
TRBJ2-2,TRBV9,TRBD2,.,TGTGCCAGCAGCGTCTCACTAGCGGGAGCAGATCCCGGGGAGCTGTTTTTT,CASSVSLAGADPGELFF
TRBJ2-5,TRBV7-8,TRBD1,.,TGTGCCAGCAGCTTAGGGTTAGGGGGACAGGGGGCGTGGGAGACCCAGTACTTC,CASSLGLGGQGAWETQYF
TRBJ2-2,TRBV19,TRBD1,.,TGTGCCAGTAGAAAGGCCGGACAGGGGGTCCCCGGGGAGCTGTTTTTT,CASRKAGQGVPGELFF
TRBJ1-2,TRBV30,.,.,TGTGCCTGGAGGGTTTCCCGTTTAAGGGGCGGCTACACCTTC,CAWRVSRLRGGYTF
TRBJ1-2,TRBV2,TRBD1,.,TGTGCCAGCAGATCTACAGGGGGCGGCTATGGCTACACCTTC,CASRSTGGGYGYTF
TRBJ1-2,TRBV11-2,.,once,TGTGCCAGCAGCTTAGATACACGCTATGGCTACACCTTC,CASSLDTRYGYTF
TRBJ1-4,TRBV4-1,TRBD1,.,TGCGCCAGCAGCCAGACAGGGACAACTAATGAAAAACTGTTTTTT,CASSQTGTTNEKLFF
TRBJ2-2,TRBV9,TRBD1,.,TGTGCCAGCAGCCCTCAGCAGGGGGCCTACACCGGGGAGCTGTTTTTT,CASSPQQGAYTGELFF
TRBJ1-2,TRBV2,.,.,TGTGCCAGCAGACAGCCGACCGACTATGGCTACACCTTC,CASRQPTDYGYTF
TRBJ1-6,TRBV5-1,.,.,TGCGCCAGCAGCTTAAATGCAGGGTCTAATTCACCCCTCCACTTT,CASSLNAGSNSPLHF
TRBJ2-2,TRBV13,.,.,TGTGCCAGCAGCTTGGGAAAAGGGGTCGTGATCGGGGAGCTGTTTTTT,CASSLGKGVVIGELFF
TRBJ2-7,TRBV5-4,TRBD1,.,TGTGCCAGCAGCCTGGACAGGGCGATCTCCGAGCAGTACTTC,CASSLDRAISEQYF
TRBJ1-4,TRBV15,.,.,TGTGCCACCAGCCCCATGGGGACAACTTTTAATGAAAAACTGTTTTTT,CATSPMGTTFNEKLFF